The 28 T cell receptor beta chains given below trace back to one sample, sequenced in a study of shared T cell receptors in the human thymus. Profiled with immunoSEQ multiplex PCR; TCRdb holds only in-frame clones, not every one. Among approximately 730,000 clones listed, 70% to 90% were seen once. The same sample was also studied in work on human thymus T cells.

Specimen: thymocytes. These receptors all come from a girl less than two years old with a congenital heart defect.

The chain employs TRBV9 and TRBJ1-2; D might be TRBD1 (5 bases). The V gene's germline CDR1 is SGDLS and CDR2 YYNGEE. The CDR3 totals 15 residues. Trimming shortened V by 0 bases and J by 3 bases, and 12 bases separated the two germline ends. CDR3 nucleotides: TGTGCCAGCAGCGTAGGGGGGGGGAAGGACTATGGCTACACCTTC. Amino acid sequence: CASSVGGGKDYGYTF.

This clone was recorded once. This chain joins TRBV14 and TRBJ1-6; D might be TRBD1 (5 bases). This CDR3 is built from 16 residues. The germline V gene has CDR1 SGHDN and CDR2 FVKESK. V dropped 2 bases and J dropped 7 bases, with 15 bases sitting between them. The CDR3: CASSQSVTGSNSPLHF. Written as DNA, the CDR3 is TGTGCCAGCAGCCAATCGGTCACAGGTTCCAATTCACCCCTCCACTTT.

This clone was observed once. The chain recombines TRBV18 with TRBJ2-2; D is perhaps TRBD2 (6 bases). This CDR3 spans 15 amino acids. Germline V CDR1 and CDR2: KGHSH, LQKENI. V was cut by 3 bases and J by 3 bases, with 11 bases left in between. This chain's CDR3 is CASSPRDFDTGELFF. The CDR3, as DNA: TGTGCCAGCTCACCCAGGGACTTTGACACCGGGGAGCTGTTTTTT.

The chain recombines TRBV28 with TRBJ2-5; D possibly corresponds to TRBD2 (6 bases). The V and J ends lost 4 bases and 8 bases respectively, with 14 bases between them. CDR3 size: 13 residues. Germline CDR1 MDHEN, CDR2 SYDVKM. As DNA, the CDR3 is TGTGCCAGCAGTTCCCGGGGGTATTACACCCAGTACTTC. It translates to CASSSRGYYTQYF.

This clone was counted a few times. The CDR3 DNA reads TGTGCCAGCAGCAGTGGGCGACAACACGATACGCAGTATTTT. This sequence encodes CASSSGRQHDTQYF. The V and J genes are TRBV6-5 and TRBJ2-3, with D unclear. Germline CDR1 reads MNHEY; CDR2 reads SVGAGI. Deletions cut 6 bases from V and 6 bases from J, with 16 bases between. This CDR3 has 14 amino acids.

The CDR3 region has the DNA TGTGCCAGCAGCGCGAGCGGGGGGGTCTACAATGAGCAGTTCTTC. Its protein product is CASSASGGVYNEQFF. The chain employs TRBV28 and TRBJ2-1, with 10 nucleotides matching TRBD2. The CDR3 is 15 amino acids. V lost 6 bases, J lost 3 bases, and 5 bases stayed unmatched. Germline V gene sequence: CDR1 MDHEN, CDR2 SYDVKM.

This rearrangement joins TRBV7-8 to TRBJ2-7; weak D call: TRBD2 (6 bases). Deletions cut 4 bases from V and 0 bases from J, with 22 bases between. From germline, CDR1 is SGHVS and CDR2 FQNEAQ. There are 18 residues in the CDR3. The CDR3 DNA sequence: TGTGCCAGCAGCTCGGAGGGTGCAGGACCTCCGTTCTCCTACGAGCAGTACTTC. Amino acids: CASSSEGAGPPFSYEQYF.

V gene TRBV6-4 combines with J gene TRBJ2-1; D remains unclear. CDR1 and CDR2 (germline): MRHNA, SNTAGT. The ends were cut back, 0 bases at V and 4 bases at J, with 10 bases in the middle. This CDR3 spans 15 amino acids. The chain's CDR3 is CASSDSPSPYNEQFF. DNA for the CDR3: TGTGCCAGCAGTGACTCGCCTAGTCCGTACAATGAGCAGTTCTTC.

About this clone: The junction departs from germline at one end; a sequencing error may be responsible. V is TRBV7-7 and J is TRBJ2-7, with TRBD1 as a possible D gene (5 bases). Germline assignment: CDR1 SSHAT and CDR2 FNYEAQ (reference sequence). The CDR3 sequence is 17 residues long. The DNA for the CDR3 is TGTGCTAGCAGCTTAGTTATTTTAGGGGTGACAACGATAGAGCAGTACTTC. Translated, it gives CASSLVILGVTTIEQYF.

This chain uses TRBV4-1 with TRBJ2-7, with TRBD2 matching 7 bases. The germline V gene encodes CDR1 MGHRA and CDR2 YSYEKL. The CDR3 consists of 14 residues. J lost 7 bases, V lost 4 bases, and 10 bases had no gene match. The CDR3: CASSLSGEPGEQYF. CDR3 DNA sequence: TGCGCCAGCAGCCTGAGCGGGGAACCGGGGGAGCAGTACTTC.

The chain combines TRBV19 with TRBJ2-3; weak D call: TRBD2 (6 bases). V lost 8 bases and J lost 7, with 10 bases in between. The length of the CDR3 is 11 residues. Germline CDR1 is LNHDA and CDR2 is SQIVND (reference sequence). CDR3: CASVGRYTQYF. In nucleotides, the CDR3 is TGTGCCAGTGTAGGGAGGTATACGCAGTATTTT.

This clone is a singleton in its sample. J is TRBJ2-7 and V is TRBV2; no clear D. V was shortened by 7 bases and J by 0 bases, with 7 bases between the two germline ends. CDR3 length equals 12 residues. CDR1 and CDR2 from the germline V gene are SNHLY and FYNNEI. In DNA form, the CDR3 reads TGTGCCAGCACCACACACTCCTACGAGCAGTACTTC. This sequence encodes CASTTHSYEQYF.

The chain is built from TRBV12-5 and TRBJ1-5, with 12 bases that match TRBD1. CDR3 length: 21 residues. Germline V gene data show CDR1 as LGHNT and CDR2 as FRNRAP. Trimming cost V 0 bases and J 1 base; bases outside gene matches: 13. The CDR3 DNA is TGTGCTAGTGGTTTGGTAAGGAGTGGGGACAGGGGGCTAGGGAGCAATCAGCCCCAGCATTTT. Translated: CASGLVRSGDRGLGSNQPQHF.

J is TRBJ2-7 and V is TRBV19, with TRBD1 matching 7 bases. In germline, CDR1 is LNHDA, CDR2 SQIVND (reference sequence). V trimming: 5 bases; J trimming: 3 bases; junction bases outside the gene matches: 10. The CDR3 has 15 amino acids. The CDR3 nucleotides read TGTGCCAGTAGTGCTCGGACAGGCAGGGGCTACGAGCAGTACTTC. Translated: CASSARTGRGYEQYF.

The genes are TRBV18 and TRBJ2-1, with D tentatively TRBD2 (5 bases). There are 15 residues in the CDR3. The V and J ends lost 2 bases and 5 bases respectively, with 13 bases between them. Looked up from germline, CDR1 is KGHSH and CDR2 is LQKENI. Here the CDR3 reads CASSPAGTGNNEQFF. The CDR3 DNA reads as TGTGCCAGCTCACCAGCTGGAACGGGAAACAATGAGCAGTTCTTC. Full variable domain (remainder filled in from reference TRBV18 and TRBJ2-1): NAGVMQNPRHLVRRRGQEARLRCSPMKGHSHVYWYRQLPEEGLKFMVYLQKENIIDESGMPKERFSAEFPKEGPSILRIQQVVRGDSAAYFCASSPAGTGNNEQFFGPGTRLTVL.

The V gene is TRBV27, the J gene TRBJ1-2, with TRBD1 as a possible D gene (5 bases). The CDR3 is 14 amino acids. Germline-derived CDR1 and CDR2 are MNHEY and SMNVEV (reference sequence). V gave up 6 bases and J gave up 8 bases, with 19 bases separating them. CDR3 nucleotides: TGTGCCAGCAGCTGGAGGCCCCTGGAGGGGGGCTACACCTTC. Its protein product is CASSWRPLEGGYTF.

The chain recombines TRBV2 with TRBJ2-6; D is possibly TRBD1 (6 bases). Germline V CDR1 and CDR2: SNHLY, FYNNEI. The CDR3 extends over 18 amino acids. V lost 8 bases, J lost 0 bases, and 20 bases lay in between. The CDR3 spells CASSLTGSRNSGANVLTF. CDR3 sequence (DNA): TGTGCCAGCTCACTCACAGGGTCAAGAAACTCTGGGGCCAACGTCCTGACTTTC.

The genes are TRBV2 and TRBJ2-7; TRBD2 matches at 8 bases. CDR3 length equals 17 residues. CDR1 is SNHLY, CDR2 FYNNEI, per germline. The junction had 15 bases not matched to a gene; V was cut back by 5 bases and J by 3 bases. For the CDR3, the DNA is TGTGCCAGCAGTACCAGCCAAGGGAGCGGGGGACTCTACGAGCAGTACTTC. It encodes CASSTSQGSGGLYEQYF.

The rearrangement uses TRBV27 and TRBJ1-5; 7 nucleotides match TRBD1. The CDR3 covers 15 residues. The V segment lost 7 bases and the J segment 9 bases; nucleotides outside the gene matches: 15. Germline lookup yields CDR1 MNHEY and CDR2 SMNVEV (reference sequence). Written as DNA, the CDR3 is TGTGCCAGCAATCCGAGGGGGCCCCTCTTCTGGCCCCAGCATTTT. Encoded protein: CASNPRGPLFWPQHF.

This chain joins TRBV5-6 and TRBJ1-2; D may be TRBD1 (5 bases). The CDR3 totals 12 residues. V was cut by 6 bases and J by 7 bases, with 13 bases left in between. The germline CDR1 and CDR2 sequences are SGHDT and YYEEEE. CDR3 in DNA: TGTGCCAGCACCCCGGGGGGGGTTGGCTACACCTTC. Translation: CASTPGGVGYTF. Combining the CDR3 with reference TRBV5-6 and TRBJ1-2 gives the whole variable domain DAGVTQSPTHLIKTRGQQVTLRCSPKSGHDTVSWYQQALGQGPQFIFQYYEEEERQRGNFPDRFSGHQFPNYSSELNVNALLLGDSALYLCASTPGGVGYTFGSGTRLTVV.

The CDR3 DNA is TGTGCCAGCAGTCCTCCCTGGTGGGGACACCTCGTCGGCAATGGGACCCAGTACTTC. This translates into CASSPPWWGHLVGNGTQYF. This chain joins TRBV2 and TRBJ2-5, with D possibly matching TRBD1 (6 bases). This CDR3 comprises 19 residues. V was pared by 5 bases and J by 7 bases, with 32 bases between. CDR1 is SNHLY and CDR2 is FYNNEI in the germline V gene. Filled out from reference TRBV2 and TRBJ2-5, the complete variable domain reads EPEVTQTPSHQVTQMGQEVILRCVPISNHLYFYWYRQILGQKVEFLVSFYNNEISEKSEIFDDQFSVERPDGSNFTLKIRSTKLEDSAMYFCASSPPWWGHLVGNGTQYFGPGTRLLVL.

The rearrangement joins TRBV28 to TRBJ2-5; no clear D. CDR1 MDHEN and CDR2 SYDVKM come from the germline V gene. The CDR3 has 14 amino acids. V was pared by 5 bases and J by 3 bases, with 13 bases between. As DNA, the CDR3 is TGTGCCAGCAGTCTTCTGGCTCGGGAAGAGACCCAGTACTTC. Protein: CASSLLAREETQYF.

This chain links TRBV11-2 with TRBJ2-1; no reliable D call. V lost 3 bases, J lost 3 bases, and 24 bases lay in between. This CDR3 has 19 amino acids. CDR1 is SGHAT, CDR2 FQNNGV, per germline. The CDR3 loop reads CASSFLQSPEVVHYNEQFF. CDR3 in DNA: TGTGCCAGCAGCTTCCTACAATCCCCTGAGGTGGTCCACTACAATGAGCAGTTCTTC.

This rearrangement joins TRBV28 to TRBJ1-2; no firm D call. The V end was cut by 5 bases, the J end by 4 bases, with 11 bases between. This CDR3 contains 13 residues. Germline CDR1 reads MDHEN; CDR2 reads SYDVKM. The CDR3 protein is CASSGLYTYGYTF. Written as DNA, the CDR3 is TGTGCCAGCAGTGGACTTTACACCTATGGCTACACCTTC.

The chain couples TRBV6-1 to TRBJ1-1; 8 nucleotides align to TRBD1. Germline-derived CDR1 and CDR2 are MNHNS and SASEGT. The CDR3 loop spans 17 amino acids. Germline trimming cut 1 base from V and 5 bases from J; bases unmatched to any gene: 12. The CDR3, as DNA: TGTGCCAGCAGTGAAGTCGGCGAAAGGGACAGGCGGACTGAAGCTTTCTTT. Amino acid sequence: CASSEVGERDRRTEAFF.

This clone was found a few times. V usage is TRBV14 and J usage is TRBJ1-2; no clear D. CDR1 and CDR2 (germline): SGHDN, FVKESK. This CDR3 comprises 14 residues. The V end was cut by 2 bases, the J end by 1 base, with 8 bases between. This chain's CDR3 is CASSQKYSNYGYTF. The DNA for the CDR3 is TGTGCCAGCAGCCAAAAATACAGTAACTATGGCTACACCTTC.

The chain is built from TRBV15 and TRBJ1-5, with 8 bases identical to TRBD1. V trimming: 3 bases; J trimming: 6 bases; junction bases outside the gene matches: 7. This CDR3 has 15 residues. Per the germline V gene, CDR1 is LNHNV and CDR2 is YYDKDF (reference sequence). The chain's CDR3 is CATSREQGDGQPQHF. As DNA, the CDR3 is TGTGCCACCAGCAGGGAACAGGGGGACGGTCAGCCCCAGCATTTT. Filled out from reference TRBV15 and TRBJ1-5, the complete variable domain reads DAMVIQNPRYQVTQFGKPVTLSCSQTLNHNVMYWYQQKSSQAPKLLFHYYDKDFNNEADTPDNFQSRRPNTSFCFLDIRSPGLGDTAMYLCATSREQGDGQPQHFGDGTRLSIL.

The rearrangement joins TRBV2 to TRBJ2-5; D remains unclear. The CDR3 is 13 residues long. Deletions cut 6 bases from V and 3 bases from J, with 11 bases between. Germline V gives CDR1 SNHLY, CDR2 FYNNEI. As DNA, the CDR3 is TGTGCCAGCAGGACTTACGGAAAAGAGACCCAGTACTTC. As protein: CASRTYGKETQYF.